Below, 32 T cell receptor beta chains from the same sample are listed, as sequenced in a study of PD-1 blockade in classical Hodgkin lymphoma. Every patient experienced relapse after autologous stem cell transplantation, and brentuximab vedotin exposure varied. The protocol was immunoSEQ multiplex PCR, while the TCRdb copy is restricted to in-frame clones and leaves out a portion. The sample holds 20,000 to 30,000 clones, about 74% seen once. This specimen was peripheral blood mononuclear cells (PBMCs), taken before the second cycle of nivolumab. The receptors derive from a human donor with classical Hodgkin lymphoma.

CDR3 in DNA: TGTGCCAGCAGCACGGGCCAGGGGTACTATGGCTACACCTTC. As protein: CASSTGQGYYGYTF. The chain is built from TRBV5-4 and TRBJ1-2, with a weak D call TRBD1 (6 bases). V lost 4 bases, J lost 3 bases, and 13 bases lay in between. CDR1 is SGHNT, CDR2 YYREEE, per germline (reference sequence). There are 14 residues in the CDR3.

V is TRBV28 and J is TRBJ2-7, with D unclear. The CDR3 consists of 14 residues. The V gene lost 4 bases and the J gene lost 2 bases, with 12 bases spanning the gap. Germline loops: CDR1 MDHEN, CDR2 SYDVKM. CDR3 sequence: CASSSPTGTYEQYF. Written as DNA, the CDR3 is TGTGCCAGCAGTTCCCCGACTGGTACCTACGAGCAGTACTTC.

The rearrangement joins TRBV5-1 to TRBJ2-1; possibly TRBD2 for D (6 bases). The CDR3 is 14 amino acids. V was pared by 1 base and J by 4 bases, with 9 bases between. CDR1 is SGHRS and CDR2 is YFSETQ in the germline V gene. The CDR3 protein is CASSLSAGYNEQFF. DNA of the CDR3: TGCGCCAGCAGCTTGTCCGCGGGGTACAATGAGCAGTTCTTC.

The chain employs TRBV5-1 and TRBJ2-1; 13 bases align to TRBD2. CDR1 SGHRS and CDR2 YFSETQ come from the germline V gene. The V segment lost 0 bases and the J segment 8 bases; nucleotides outside the gene matches: 8. The CDR3 sequence is 17 residues long. For the CDR3, the DNA is TGCGCCAGCAGCTTGGACGGCAGGACTAGCGGGAGCGATGAGCAGTTCTTC. It yields the protein CASSLDGRTSGSDEQFF.

As for this clone: The same CDR3 arises from other DNA sequences in this sample as well. The rearrangement links TRBV9 to TRBJ1-3, with D uncertain. CDR3 size: 14 residues. Germline CDR1 SGDLS, CDR2 YYNGEE. Trimming left V 0 bases short and J 0 bases short, with 4 bases between. The CDR3 nucleotides read TGTGCCAGCAGCGTAGGTCTCTCTGGAAACACCATATATTTT. This translates into CASSVGLSGNTIYF. Combining the CDR3 with reference TRBV9 and TRBJ1-3 gives the whole variable domain DSGVTQTPKHLITATGQRVTLRCSPRSGDLSVYWYQQSLDQGLQFLIQYYNGEERAKGNILERFSAQQFPDLHSELNLSSLELGDSALYFCASSVGLSGNTIYFGEGSWLTVV.

This chain uses TRBV15 with TRBJ2-7; maybe TRBD1 (6 bases). This CDR3 region has 17 residues. The V and J ends lost 2 bases and 6 bases respectively, with 23 bases between them. The V gene's germline CDR1 is LNHNV and CDR2 YYDKDF (reference sequence). CDR3 sequence: CATSRRTLSGDAFEQYF. CDR3 in DNA: TGTGCCACCAGCAGACGGACTCTGTCAGGGGACGCTTTCGAGCAGTACTTC.

The rearrangement links TRBV27 to TRBJ1-4; TRBD1 agrees at 9 bases. V gave up 7 bases and J gave up 8 bases; unmatched junction bases: 5. The CDR3 has 13 amino acids. The V gene's germline CDR1 is MNHEY and CDR2 SMNVEV (reference sequence). This chain's CDR3 is CASKGTGREKLFF. The CDR3 nucleotides are TGTGCCAGCAAGGGGACAGGGCGGGAAAAACTGTTTTTT.

This clone appeared a few times. J is TRBJ1-2 and V is TRBV11-1; possibly TRBD1 for D (5 bases). This CDR3 has 13 residues. CDR1 SGHAT and CDR2 FQDESV come from the germline V gene (reference sequence). The ends were cut back, 2 bases at V and 6 bases at J, with 10 bases in the middle. Here the CDR3 reads CASSLRQGNGYTF. For the CDR3, the DNA is TGTGCCAGCAGCTTAAGGCAGGGAAATGGCTACACCTTC.

The chain links TRBV6-5 to TRBJ1-2; D unclear. The CDR3 runs 15 residues. The V end was cut by 2 bases, the J end by 1 base, with 11 bases between. CDR1 and CDR2 from the germline V gene are MNHEY and SVGAGI. CDR3 protein: CASSYRAWDNYGYTF. CDR3 nucleotides: TGTGCCAGCAGTTACAGGGCCTGGGATAACTATGGCTACACCTTC.

The CDR3 DNA is TGTGCCAGCAGCCAAGAGGCTAGCCTGGAGACCCAGTACTTC. Its translation is CASSQEASLETQYF. The genes are TRBV4-2 and TRBJ2-5; D is possibly TRBD2 (5 bases). Trimming shortened V by 0 bases and J by 5 bases, and 10 bases separated the two germline ends. CDR1 and CDR2 (germline): LGHNA, YNFKEQ. The CDR3 is made up of 14 amino acids.

This rearrangement joins TRBV19 to TRBJ2-1; tentative D call: TRBD2 (5 bases). The CDR3 has 13 residues. The V gene lost 5 bases and the J gene lost 5 bases, with 10 bases spanning the gap. In germline, CDR1 is LNHDA, CDR2 SQIVND (reference sequence). CDR3 in DNA: TGTGCCAGTAGTCTGTCCGGGAACAATGAGCAGTTCTTC. Its translation: CASSLSGNNEQFF.

The chain's CDR3 is CGRAPPAGNQETQYF. The CDR3 DNA reads TGTGGTAGGGCCCCCCCGGCGGGAAACCAAGAGACCCAGTACTTC. The rearrangement uses TRBV21-1 and TRBJ2-5; TRBD2 is the table's D call and was not checked against the DNA. TRBV21-1 is an annotated pseudogene. The CDR3 has 15 residues.

This chain links TRBV6-5 with TRBJ2-3; maybe TRBD1 (6 bases). In germline, CDR1 is MNHEY, CDR2 SVGAGI. Trimming pared 0 bases from V and 1 base from J, leaving 8 bases between. The CDR3 has 15 residues. The CDR3 loop reads CASSYSNRGTDTQYF. The CDR3 region has the DNA TGTGCCAGCAGTTACTCGAACAGGGGCACAGATACGCAGTATTTT.

The rearrangement uses TRBV21-1 and TRBJ2-3; the table's D gene call, TRBD2, was not cross checked with the DNA. TRBV21-1 is tagged as a pseudogene. The CDR3 has 15 amino acids. The CDR3 nucleotides read TGTGCCAGCAGCAGAATAGCGGGAGGACCGGATACGCAGTATTTT. Residues: CASSRIAGGPDTQYF.

The chain carries TRBV19 and TRBJ2-7; D perhaps matches TRBD2 (5 bases). Looked up from germline, CDR1 is LNHDA and CDR2 is SQIVND (reference sequence). Trimming shortened V by 3 bases and J by 0 bases, and 15 bases separated the two germline ends. The CDR3 has 16 residues. This CDR3 reads CASSIVGRDYSYEQYF. In nucleotides, the CDR3 is TGTGCCAGTAGTATCGTGGGCCGGGATTACTCCTACGAGCAGTACTTC.

The chain joins TRBV4-3 to TRBJ1-5; unclear D gene. There are 14 residues in the CDR3. V was shortened by 0 bases and J by 5 bases, with 8 bases between the two germline ends. The V gene's germline CDR1 is LGHNA and CDR2 YSLEER. CDR3 amino acids: CASSQDLGYQPQHF. The CDR3 nucleotides are TGCGCCAGCAGCCAAGATTTGGGATATCAGCCCCAGCATTTT.

J is TRBJ2-3 and V is TRBV4-3, with D tentatively TRBD2 (6 bases). CDR3 length: 15 amino acids. Trimming took 4 bases from V and 6 from J, leaving 17 bases between them. Germline V gives CDR1 LGHNA, CDR2 YSLEER. The CDR3 loop reads CASSLRLDPVDTQYF. The CDR3 region has the DNA TGCGCCAGCAGCCTGAGACTAGACCCAGTTGATACGCAGTATTTT.

The chain uses TRBV29-1 and TRBJ2-7; D is unresolved. The CDR3 runs to 13 residues. V was shortened by 2 bases and J by 0 bases, with 8 bases between the two germline ends. Germline lookup yields CDR1 SQVTM and CDR2 ANQGSEA. The CDR3 DNA reads as TGCAGCGTTGAATTGGTTAGCTCCTACGAGCAGTACTTC. This gives the protein CSVELVSSYEQYF.

The chain employs TRBV5-1 and TRBJ2-3; D remains unclear. Trimming cost V 2 bases and J 1 base, with 11 bases left between them. The V gene's germline CDR1 is SGHRS and CDR2 YFSETQ. This CDR3 contains 15 residues. CDR3 DNA: TGCGCCAGCAGCTTTCGGCAGCGAGGCACAGATACGCAGTATTTT. This codes for CASSFRQRGTDTQYF. Drawing the rest from reference TRBV5-1 and TRBJ2-3, the complete variable domain is KAGVTQTPRYLIKTRGQQVTLSCSPISGHRSVSWYQQTPGQGLQFLFEYFSETQRNKGNFPGRFSGRQFSNSRSEMNVSTLELGDSALYLCASSFRQRGTDTQYFGPGTRLTVL.

By share, this clone ranks as medium-sized. The chain carries TRBV2 and TRBJ2-7, with TRBD1 as a possible D gene (6 bases). Trimming left V 5 bases short and J 6 bases short, with 11 bases between. The CDR3 totals 12 residues. The germline CDR1 and CDR2 sequences are SNHLY and FYNNEI. CDR3 in amino acids: CASSWTAGEQYF. Written as DNA, the CDR3 is TGTGCCAGCAGTTGGACAGCCGGCGAGCAGTACTTC.

The rearrangement joins TRBV4-1 to TRBJ1-6; TRBD1 matches at 8 bases. V shed 1 base, J shed 10 bases, and the junction held 6 bases outside the gene matches. This CDR3 has 15 residues. Germline loops: CDR1 MGHRA, CDR2 YSYEKL. CDR3 DNA: TGCGCCAGCAGCCAAGCAGGGGGCCTGATCTCACCCCTCCACTTT. Translation gives CASSQAGGLISPLHF.

The chain links TRBV11-2 to TRBJ2-7; D not certain. The germline V gene encodes CDR1 SGHAT and CDR2 FQNNGV. Deletions cut 0 bases from V and 0 bases from J, with 15 bases between. CDR3 size: 17 residues. This chain's CDR3 is CASSLDHPSFASYEQYF. CDR3 nucleotide sequence: TGTGCCAGCAGCTTAGATCACCCCAGCTTCGCCTCCTACGAGCAGTACTTC.

The chain carries TRBV5-1 and TRBJ1-6, with TRBD1 matching 7 bases. The CDR3 loop spans 16 amino acids. Trimming removed 0 bases from V and 5 bases from J; junction bases left unmatched: 5. The V gene's germline CDR1 is SGHRS and CDR2 YFSETQ. CDR3 nucleotides: TGCGCCAGCAGCTTGGAGGACAGGAGGAATAATTCACCCCTCCACTTT. It is translated as CASSLEDRRNNSPLHF.

This clone was observed once. The rearrangement links TRBV2 to TRBJ1-4; no firm D call. This CDR3 is built from 15 residues. V lost 3 bases, J lost 5 bases, and 13 bases lay in between. Looked up from germline, CDR1 is SNHLY and CDR2 is FYNNEI. The chain's CDR3 is CASSESGGWNEKLFF. The CDR3 nucleotides are TGTGCCAGCAGTGAGTCCGGAGGGTGGAATGAAAAACTGTTTTTT.

The J gene is TRBJ2-5, the V gene TRBV5-4; TRBD2 aligns across 14 bases. Per germline, CDR1 SGHNT and CDR2 YYREEE (reference sequence). The CDR3 totals 16 residues. The ends lost 3 bases at V and 1 base at J; junction bases unmatched: 2. The CDR3 coding sequence is TGTGCCAGCAGCTGGGGACTAGCGGGGGCCCAAGAGACCCAGTACTTC. Amino acid sequence: CASSWGLAGAQETQYF. Looking up the rest from reference TRBV5-4 and TRBJ2-5 gives the full variable domain: ETGVTQSPTHLIKTRGQQVTLRCSSQSGHNTVSWYQQALGQGPQFIFQYYREEENGRGNFPPRFSGLQFPNYSSELNVNALELDDSALYLCASSWGLAGAQETQYFGPGTRLLVL.

The chain is built from TRBV28 and TRBJ2-7; D may be TRBD1 (6 bases). Germline V gene lookup returns CDR1 MDHEN and CDR2 SYDVKM. V was pared by 2 bases and J by 3 bases, with 11 bases between. The CDR3 spans 14 residues. DNA of the CDR3: TGTGCCAGCAGTTTAATGGACAGAGACTACGAGCAGTACTTC. Amino acid sequence: CASSLMDRDYEQYF.

This sequence joins TRBV7-3 and TRBJ1-1; no reliable D call. Germline V gives CDR1 SGHTA, CDR2 FQGTGA. The CDR3 has 15 residues. The germline V and J ends were trimmed by 1 base and 1 base, with 10 bases remaining between them. The CDR3 coding sequence is TGTGCCAGCAGCTTAAATCTTGGCCGGAACACTGAAGCTTTCTTT. Translating gives CASSLNLGRNTEAFF.

This chain joins TRBV6-4 and TRBJ2-3; TRBD1 matches 7 bases. The CDR3 length is 13 residues. Trimming removed 6 bases from V and 6 bases from J; junction bases left unmatched: 6. From germline, CDR1 is MRHNA and CDR2 SNTAGT. The CDR3 loop reads CASSADRADTQYF. For the CDR3, the DNA is TGTGCCAGCAGCGCCGACAGGGCCGATACGCAGTATTTT.

This clone was counted once. V is TRBV5-5 and J is TRBJ2-1; possibly TRBD2 for D (6 bases). CDR3 length: 17 residues. Germline lookup yields CDR1 SGHKS and CDR2 YYEKEE (reference sequence). The V gene lost 0 bases and the J gene lost 3 bases, with 16 bases spanning the gap. The CDR3 loop reads CASSLGLGEAYYNEQFF. The CDR3 bases are TGTGCCAGCAGCTTGGGTCTAGGGGAGGCCTACTACAATGAGCAGTTCTTC. Looking up the rest from reference TRBV5-5 and TRBJ2-1 gives the full variable domain: DAGVTQSPTHLIKTRGQQVTLRCSPISGHKSVSWYQQVLGQGPQFIFQYYEKEERGRGNFPDRFSARQFPNYSSELNVNALLLGDSALYLCASSLGLGEAYYNEQFFGPGTRLTVL.

The chain links TRBV27 to TRBJ1-5; D uncertain. The CDR3 length is 14 residues. Germline assignment: CDR1 MNHEY and CDR2 SMNVEV (reference sequence). The germline V and J ends were trimmed by 8 bases and 5 bases, with 16 bases remaining between them. The CDR3 coding sequence is TGTGCCAGCCGCCTCGCCGGGTGGGATCAGCCCCAGCATTTT. As protein: CASRLAGWDQPQHF.

CDR3 nucleotides: TGTGCCAGCAGACAATTTACAGGGGATACTGAAGCTTTCTTT. It yields the protein CASRQFTGDTEAFF. V usage is TRBV7-6 and J usage is TRBJ1-1, with 7 nucleotides matching TRBD1. The trim removed 6 bases at V and 5 bases at J, leaving 9 bases unmatched. Germline V gene lookup returns CDR1 SGHVS and CDR2 FNYEAQ. The CDR3 is made up of 14 amino acids.

CDR3 residues: CASSQDFSGSYEQYF. The DNA of the CDR3 is TGTGCCAGCAGCCAAGATTTCAGCGGCTCCTACGAGCAGTACTTC. J is TRBJ2-7 and V is TRBV14, with D perhaps matching TRBD2 (5 bases). The CDR3 totals 15 residues. From germline, CDR1 is SGHDN and CDR2 FVKESK. Trimming left V 0 bases short and J 0 bases short, with 9 bases between. Using reference TRBV14 and TRBJ2-7 for the parts outside the CDR3, the full variable domain is EAGVTQFPSHSVIEKGQTVTLRCDPISGHDNLYWYRRVMGKEIKFLLHFVKESKQDESGMPNNRFLAERTGGTYSTLKVQPAELEDSGVYFCASSQDFSGSYEQYFGPGTRLTVT.